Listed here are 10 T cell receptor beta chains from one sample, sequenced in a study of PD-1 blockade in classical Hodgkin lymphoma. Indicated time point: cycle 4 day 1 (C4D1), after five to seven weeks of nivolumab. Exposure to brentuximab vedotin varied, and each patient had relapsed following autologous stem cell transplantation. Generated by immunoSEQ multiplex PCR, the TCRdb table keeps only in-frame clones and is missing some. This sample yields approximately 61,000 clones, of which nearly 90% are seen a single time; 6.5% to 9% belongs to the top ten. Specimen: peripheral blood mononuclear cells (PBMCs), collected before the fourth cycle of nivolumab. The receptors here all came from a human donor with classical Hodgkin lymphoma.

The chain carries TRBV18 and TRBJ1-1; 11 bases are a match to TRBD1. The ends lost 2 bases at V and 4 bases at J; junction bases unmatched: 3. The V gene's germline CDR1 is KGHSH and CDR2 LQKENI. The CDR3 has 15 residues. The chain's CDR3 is CASSPSGTGGTEAFF. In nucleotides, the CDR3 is TGTGCCAGCTCACCATCCGGGACAGGGGGCACTGAAGCTTTCTTT.

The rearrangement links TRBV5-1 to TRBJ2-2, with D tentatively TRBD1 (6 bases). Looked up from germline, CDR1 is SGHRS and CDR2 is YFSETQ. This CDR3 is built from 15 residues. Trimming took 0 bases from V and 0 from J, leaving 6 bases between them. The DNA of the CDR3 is TGCGCCAGCAGCTTGGACAGGGCGAACACCGGGGAGCTGTTTTTT. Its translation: CASSLDRANTGELFF.

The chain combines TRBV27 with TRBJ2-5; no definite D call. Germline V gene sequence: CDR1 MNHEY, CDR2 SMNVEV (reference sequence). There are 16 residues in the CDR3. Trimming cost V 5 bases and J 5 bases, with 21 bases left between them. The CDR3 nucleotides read TGTGCCAGCAGTCCGATTGGGGAACTGACTCGGGAGACCCAGTACTTC. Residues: CASSPIGELTRETQYF.

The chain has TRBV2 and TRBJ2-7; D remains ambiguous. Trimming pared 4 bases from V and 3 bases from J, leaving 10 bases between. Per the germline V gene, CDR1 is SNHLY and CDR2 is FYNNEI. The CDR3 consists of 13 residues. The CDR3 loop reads CASSVGWFYEQYF. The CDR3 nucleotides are TGTGCCAGCAGTGTTGGTTGGTTCTACGAGCAGTACTTC.

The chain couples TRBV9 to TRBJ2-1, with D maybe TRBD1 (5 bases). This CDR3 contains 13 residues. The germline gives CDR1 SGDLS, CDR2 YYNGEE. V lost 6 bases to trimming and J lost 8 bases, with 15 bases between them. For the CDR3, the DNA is TGTGCCAGCAATAGGGGTTCTGTCGATGAGCAGTTCTTC. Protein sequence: CASNRGSVDEQFF.

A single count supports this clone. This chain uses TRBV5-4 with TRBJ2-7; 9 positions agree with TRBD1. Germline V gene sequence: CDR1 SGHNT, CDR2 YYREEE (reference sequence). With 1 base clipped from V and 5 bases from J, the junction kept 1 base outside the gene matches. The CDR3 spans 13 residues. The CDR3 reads CASSLTGGHEQYF. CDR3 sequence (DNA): TGTGCCAGCAGCTTGACAGGGGGCCACGAGCAGTACTTC.

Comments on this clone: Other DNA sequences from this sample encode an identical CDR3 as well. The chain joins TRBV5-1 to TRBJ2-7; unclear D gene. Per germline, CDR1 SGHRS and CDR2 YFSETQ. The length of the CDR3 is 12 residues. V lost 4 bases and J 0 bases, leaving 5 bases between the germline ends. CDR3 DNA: TGCGCCAGCAGCCTGAGCTCCTACGAGCAGTACTTC. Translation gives CASSLSSYEQYF.

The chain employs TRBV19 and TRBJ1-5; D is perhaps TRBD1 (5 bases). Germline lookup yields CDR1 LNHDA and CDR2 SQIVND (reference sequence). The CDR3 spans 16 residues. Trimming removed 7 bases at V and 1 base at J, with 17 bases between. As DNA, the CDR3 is TGTGCCAGTAAAAGAGCCAGGGAGAGAAGCAATCAGCCCCAGCATTTT. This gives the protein CASKRARERSNQPQHF.

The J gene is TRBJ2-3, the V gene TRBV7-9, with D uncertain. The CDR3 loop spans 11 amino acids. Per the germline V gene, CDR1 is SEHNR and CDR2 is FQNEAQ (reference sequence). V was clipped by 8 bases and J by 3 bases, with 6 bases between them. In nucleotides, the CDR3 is TGTGCCAGCCTTAGGACAGATACGCAGTATTTT. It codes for CASLRTDTQYF.

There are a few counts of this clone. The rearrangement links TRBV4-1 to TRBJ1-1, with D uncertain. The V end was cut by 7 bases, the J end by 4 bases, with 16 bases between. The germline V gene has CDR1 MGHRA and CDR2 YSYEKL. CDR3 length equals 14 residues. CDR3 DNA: TGCGCCAGCATCGACATTGGACTGAGCACTGAAGCTTTCTTT. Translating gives CASIDIGLSTEAFF.